The T cell receptor (beta chain) under discussion was sequenced for a study of T cells in Graves' hyperthyroidism and ophthalmopathy (dated by TCRdb to about 2019). With regard to the full study: Peripheral blood was collected at initial diagnosis, before any treatment. A discovery cohort of about a hundred patients, roughly 43 with Graves' ophthalmopathy and 55 to 60 with stable Graves' hyperthyroidism, was used to find distinguishing TCR V-J signatures. Prospective prediction of ophthalmopathy was tested in an independent validation cohort consisting of about 19 hyperthyroidism patients and about 17 patients who later progressed to ophthalmopathy. The roughly 91 discovery patients were randomly divided into training and test sets at a 7:3 ratio. Thyroid tissue and blood T-cell repertoires from six Graves' hyperthyroidism patients were also compared in the study. After sampling, hyperthyroidism patients received methimazole starting at 30 mg daily, and ophthalmopathy patients received high-dose intravenous methylprednisolone. The paper reports TCR Vbeta CDR3 sequencing of over 130 peripheral blood samples: around 41 ophthalmopathy, fewer than 80 hyperthyroidism and 17 progressor patients. Study-level results and caveats: Sample size was not statistically predetermined, and investigators were not blinded to group allocation. In validation, progression to ophthalmopathy was predicted by the model with 55% to 71% sensitivity and approximately 78% specificity, a median of around 5.9 months before onset. Blood samples also contained most of the expanded thyroid clonotypes (frequency above 0.001), which suggests that blood repertoires may reflect thyroid immune responses. Ophthalmopathy was separated from stable hyperthyroidism by a 13 V-J signature model, with just over 85% sensitivity and about 84% specificity obtained in cross-validation and 80%/75% obtained in testing.

The TCR beta CDR3 regions were amplified from RNA transcripts. The TCR CDR3 was subjected to a first round of RT-PCR using the HTBI primer set and the Qiagen OneStep RT-PCR kit. The libraries were constructed in a second round of multiplex PCR and then size-selected and purified. The libraries were sequenced on an Illumina HiSeq2000 using paired-end 100 bp reads. The original pipeline was this. Raw data were processed with SOAPnuke, discarding reads with adapters, uncalled bases, mean Phred below 15, or no exact constant-primer or identifier match. COPE v1.2.5 was used to merge the high-quality paired reads, and each unique nucleotide sequence was defined as a clonotype. Clonotypes were aligned to IMGT TRBV, TRBD and TRBJ reference segments using MiTCR v1.1. The analysis included only V-J combinations with a frequency above 0.0001, which together covered approximately 99% of the repertoires. A TCS score was defined as the ratio of F50 (clonal expansion) to E x V (chaos), with BLOSUM62-based TCRdist applied between CDR3 peptides within each V-J. Welch's t-statistics and random forest reduced around 510 V-J features to roughly 13, which were used in a naive Bayes classifier (R e1071). TCRdb redid the processing of the public reads, applying fastp at Q25 and MiXCR, and retained in-frame beta chains. Each entry is one CDR3 protein sequence, shown with its most common DNA and genes. The V and J calls, along with clone size, are taken from TCRdb and not from the paper's own processing. The sample data list some 560,000 distinct CDR3 sequences, and 15% to 17% of these were observed just once. The biggest ten clones account for under 7.5% of the sample.

This clonotype has a handful of counts. It has no known antigen specificity. No qualities accompany the bases; no much larger clone lies one base away. A patient counted as having stable Graves' hyperthyroidism if no progression to ophthalmopathy occurred over 18 months of follow-up. Hyperthyroidism patients were aged 18 to 65 years and newly diagnosed, with disease duration of less than 2 months. Patients with uncontrolled infections, other autoimmune diseases, pregnancy or lactation were excluded. Diagnoses relied on clinical symptoms, serum thyroxine and TRAb, thyroid ultrasound and orbital computed tomography. PBMCs were isolated from 10 ml of fresh peripheral blood by Ficoll-Paque density gradient centrifugation. Total RNA was extracted with Trizol reagent, and quality was checked on an Agilent 2100 Bioanalyzer. The junction carries 21 bases between V and J, which are trimmed by 5 bases and 8 bases respectively. CDR1 and CDR2 are drawn from the germline V gene (reference sequence): DFQATT, SNEGSKA. Measured from the cysteine to the phenylalanine, the CDR3 is 15 residues long. Here the CDR3 DNA is all that survives: 45 bases in frame from base 1.

This sequence uses TRBV20-1 and TRBJ2-2; the D gene is possibly TRBD1 or TRBD2, with 5 bases matching each. This TCR was recovered from a woman aged 25 to 39 with Graves' hyperthyroidism. Sequenced input: blood. Here the CDR3 is given as CSALSGRPAGGELFF. Here is the DNA: TGCAGTGCTCTTTCGGGACGACCCGCAGGGGGGGAGCTGTTTTTT.